Listed below are T cell receptor beta chains from one sample, sequenced in a study of blood T cells in healthy people across ages. One entry per CDR3 protein results from TCRdb running MiXCR on the 5' RACE reads. The repertoire holds 730,000 or so distinct CDR3 sequences, with roughly 43% as singletons. Sequencing was performed on blood. Receptors originate from a man at least 80 years old in good health. The CDR3 runs from the conserved cysteine through the conserved F or W. The order of the fields is clone size, J gene, V gene, D gene, CDR3 protein, CDR3 DNA. A D gene is named only where the DNA matches it firmly. A row's size may be missing; if present it is once, few, many or a size class.

>NA|TRBJ2-2|TRBV7-2|NA
CASSLAPAGQTNTGELFF
TGTGCCAGCAGCTTAGCACCTGCGGGACAGACGAACACCGGGGAGCTGTTTTTT
>NA|TRBJ2-7|TRBV10-2|TRBD2
CASSDRAGGTYEQYF
TGCGCCAGCAGTGATCGGGCGGGAGGCACCTACGAGCAGTACTTC
>NA|TRBJ1-2|TRBV27|TRBD1
CASRGWTGNGYTF
TGTGCCAGCAGGGGATGGACAGGGAATGGCTACACCTTC
>few|TRBJ2-1|TRBV5-1|NA
CASTLGQETYNEQFF
TGCGCCAGCACCCTAGGGCAGGAGACCTACAATGAGCAGTTCTTC
>many|TRBJ2-7|TRBV5-1|NA
CASSFGDSSYEQYF
TGTGCCAGCAGTTTCGGAGACAGCTCCTACGAGCAGTACTTC
>NA|TRBJ2-7|TRBV20-1|NA
CSINDVYEQYF
TGCAGCATAAACGACGTCTACGAGCAGTACTTC
>NA|TRBJ2-1|TRBV25-1|NA
CASSDTPGPEMGEQFF
TGTGCCAGCAGTGACACACCGGGACCAGAGATGGGTGAGCAGTTCTTC
>few|TRBJ2-6|TRBV6-2/TRBV6-3|NA
CASSLTGNSGANVLTF
TGTGCCAGCAGCCTCACAGGGAACTCTGGGGCCAACGTCCTGACTTTC
>NA|TRBJ2-5|TRBV20-1|NA
CSARTSEETQYF
TGCAGTGCTAGAACCTCCGAAGAGACCCAGTACTTC
>few|TRBJ1-2|TRBV5-1|NA
CASSLYNNYGYTF
TGCGCCAGCAGCTTGTATAACAATTATGGCTACACCTTC